These T cell receptor beta chains were read from a single sample in a study of blood T cell repertoires in COVID-19. Here immunoSEQ multiplex PCR was the method, and the copy in TCRdb shows in-frame clones only, minus some. The sample has 95,000 to 150,000 clones; around nine tenths are singletons. The sample consisted of peripheral blood. Source of these receptors: a woman aged 80 or over with acute or convalescent COVID-19. CDR3s include the opening cysteine and the closing phenylalanine or tryptophan. A D gene is named only where the DNA matches it firmly. For some rows the clone size is stated as once, few or many, or as a class when expanded; others skip it.

>.|15|TRBJ2-1|TRBV6-5|.
CASRPGLGSNNEQFF
TGTGCCAGCAGACCGGGGTTAGGGTCCAACAATGAGCAGTTCTTC
>.|16|TRBJ1-3|TRBV9|.
CASSVDPRGSGNTIYF
TGTGCCAGCAGCGTAGACCCCAGGGGTTCTGGAAACACCATATATTTT
>TRBD1|14|TRBJ2-1|TRBV27|.
CASSQATGENEQFF
TGTGCCAGCAGTCAAGCAACAGGGGAGAATGAGCAGTTCTTC
>TRBD1|16|TRBJ2-3|TRBV19|.
CASRDRGHQGTDTQYF
TGTGCCAGCCGGGACAGGGGGCATCAAGGCACAGATACGCAGTATTTT
>TRBD1|15|TRBJ2-7|TRBV4-2|.
CASSPAGTGGYEQYF
TGTGCCAGCAGCCCTGCCGGGACAGGGGGATACGAGCAGTACTTC
>.|16|TRBJ1-1|TRBV19|.
CASSIRGRGAMNEAFF
TGTGCCAGTAGTATACGGGGTCGGGGGGCAATGAATGAAGCTTTCTTT
>TRBD1|13|TRBJ1-2|TRBV6-5|.
CASSNDRGYGYTF
TGTGCCAGCAGTAACGACAGGGGCTATGGCTACACCTTC
>.|16|TRBJ1-1|TRBV6-5|.
CASSYSPTGLATEAFF
TGTGCCAGCAGTTATTCTCCAACAGGGCTGGCCACTGAAGCTTTCTTT
>.|16|TRBJ2-3|TRBV5-6|once
CASSQMAGRITDTQYF
TGTGCCAGCAGCCAAATGGCTGGCAGGATCACAGATACGCAGTATTTT
>TRBD1|15|TRBJ1-2|TRBV7-9|few
CASSSRTGGAGGYTF
TGTGCCAGCAGCTCCCGGACAGGGGGCGCGGGCGGCTACACCTTC
>TRBD1|15|TRBJ1-1|TRBV5-4|.
CASSLTMTGGTEAFF
TGTGCCAGCAGCTTGACGATGACAGGGGGCACTGAAGCTTTCTTT
>TRBD2|13|TRBJ2-1|TRBV14|.
CASSQDRNGREFF
TGTGCCAGCAGCCAAGATCGGAACGGGAGGGAGTTCTTC
>.|14|TRBJ2-2|TRBV7-9|few
CASSPGWGTGELFF
TGTGCCAGCAGTCCGGGGTGGGGCACCGGGGAGCTGTTTTTT
>.|16|TRBJ1-1|TRBV5-1|.
CASRPLQGEGGTEAFF
TGCGCCAGCAGGCCTTTACAGGGAGAGGGCGGCACTGAAGCTTTCTTT
>.|13|TRBJ1-1|TRBV3-1/TRBV3-2|.
CASSQDWGKGAFF
TGTGCCAGCAGCCAAGATTGGGGCAAGGGGGCTTTCTTT
>TRBD1|17|TRBJ2-6|TRBV4-1|.
CASSLNRGNTGANVLTF
TGCGCCAGCAGCCTAAACAGGGGGAACACTGGGGCCAACGTCCTGACTTTC
>.|15|TRBJ1-2|TRBV18|.
CASSPGTQSNYGYTF
TGTGCCAGCTCACCCGGGACACAATCTAACTATGGCTACACCTTC
>.|15|TRBJ2-2|TRBV7-8|.
CASSSTRLGPGELFF
TGTGCCAGCAGCTCAACTAGGTTAGGCCCCGGGGAGCTGTTTTTT
>TRBD1|16|TRBJ2-5|TRBV5-4|.
CASSPELTGARRTQYF
TGTGCCAGCAGCCCGGAACTGACAGGGGCGAGGAGGACCCAGTACTTC
>TRBD1|16|TRBJ1-6|TRBV7-9|.
CASSQEAYRGNSPLHF
TGTGCCAGCAGCCAAGAAGCGTACAGGGGGAATTCACCCCTCCACTTT
>.|14|TRBJ1-1|TRBV6-5|few
CASSRTDLNTEAFF
TGTGCCAGCAGCCGGACAGACCTGAACACTGAAGCTTTCTTT
>TRBD2|16|TRBJ2-2|TRBV4-1|.
CASSLNSGSSVGELFF
TGCGCCAGCAGCCTGAATAGCGGGAGTTCCGTCGGGGAGCTGTTTTTT
>.|15|TRBJ1-2|TRBV5-1|.
CASSLDGPTGYGYTF
TGCGCCAGCAGCTTGGACGGCCCCACGGGATATGGCTACACCTTC
>.|17|TRBJ2-3|TRBV13|.
CASSLAPGQEGADTQYF
TGTGCCAGCAGCTTAGCCCCTGGACAGGAGGGAGCAGATACGCAGTATTTT
>.|16|TRBJ2-2|TRBV6-1|.
CASSEAHGADTGELFF
TGTGCCAGCAGTGAAGCGCATGGGGCGGACACCGGGGAGCTGTTTTTT
>.|14|TRBJ1-5|TRBV7-2|few
CASSLSRRGQPQHF
TGTGCCAGCAGCTTATCCCGAAGGGGGCAGCCCCAGCATTTT
>TRBD1|13|TRBJ1-1|TRBV12-3/TRBV12-4|.
CATGQGARTEAFF
TGTGCCACGGGACAGGGGGCTCGGACTGAAGCTTTCTTT
>.|15|TRBJ2-7|TRBV19|few
CASSIDPNSAYEQYF
TGTGCCAGTAGTATAGATCCTAACAGTGCCTACGAGCAGTACTTC
>TRBD2|14|TRBJ2-5|TRBV7-9|.
CASSLRESRETQYF
TGTGCCAGCAGCTTGCGGGAGAGTCGAGAGACCCAGTACTTC
>TRBD1|13|TRBJ1-2|TRBV6-1|.
CASSEQGAVGYTF
TGTGCCAGCAGTGAACAGGGGGCTGTGGGCTACACCTTC
>TRBD1|17|TRBJ1-2|TRBV4-2|.
CASSQEVGQGSNYGYTF
TGTGCCAGCAGCCAAGAGGTGGGACAGGGATCTAACTATGGCTACACCTTC
>.|14|TRBJ1-1|TRBV11-3|few
CASSRGNLNTEAFF
TGTGCCAGCAGCAGAGGTAACTTGAACACTGAAGCTTTCTTT
>.|15|TRBJ2-1|TRBV2|.
CASSDGSSITNEQFF
TGTGCCAGCAGTGACGGGAGTAGCATTACAAATGAGCAGTTCTTC
>TRBD2|14|TRBJ2-1|TRBV23-1|.
CAFPRGAQDNEQFF
TGCGCCTTCCCGCGGGGGGCCCAAGACAATGAGCAGTTCTTC
>TRBD1|13|TRBJ1-1|TRBV29-1|.
CSVVGQGNTEAFF
TGCAGCGTAGTAGGACAGGGGAACACTGAAGCTTTCTTT
>.|14|TRBJ1-4|TRBV6-5|.
CASRRGSPNEKLFF
TGTGCCAGCAGGAGGGGGTCGCCTAATGAAAAACTGTTTTTT
>.|15|TRBJ1-3|TRBV19|.
CASSIRQFPGNTIYF
TGTGCCAGTAGTATTCGACAGTTTCCTGGAAACACCATATATTTT
>TRBD2|18|TRBJ2-1|TRBV5-5|.
CASSPYPTSAYSYNEQFF
TGTGCCAGCAGCCCCTACCCTACTAGCGCCTACTCCTACAATGAGCAGTTCTTC